The clone carrying this TCR beta chain has only a few counts. This entry is derived from a study of blood T cell repertoires in COVID-19. Turning to the study itself: The United States, Italy and Spain supplied acute and convalescent COVID-19 samples. Nucleic acid was either cDNA or gDNA, and it came from T cells, B-cell-depleted T cells, or PBMCs.

The V gene end was trimmed by 11 bases and the J gene end by 4 bases; junction bases not matched to a gene: 13. Germline V gene data show CDR1 as KGHDR and CDR2 as SFDVKD. This CDR3 is 15 amino acids long. Original data processing: Amplification with reference gene primers provided the estimates of nucleated cell counts. Libraries were prepared by immunoSEQ multiplex PCR; TCRdb keeps only in-frame clonotypes and omits some of them. That table supplies the V and J calls and clone size; D and trimming were determined from the DNA. This sample has some 150,000 clones, with 81% found just once. The specimen was peripheral blood. The gene calls are TRBV24-1 and TRBJ2-1; TRBD1 matches at 7 bases. This receptor was obtained from a woman aged 55 to 70 with active or convalescent COVID-19. DNA of the CDR3: TGTGCCATCTCGGCCGGGACAGAGGTATACAATGAGCAGTTCTTC. It translates to CAISAGTEVYNEQFF.